Listed below are T cell receptor beta chains from one sample, sequenced in a study of tumor and adjacent non-tumor tissue in lung cancer. TCRdb reprocessed the multiplex PCR reads via MiXCR and lists one record per CDR3 protein. The data show just over 200,000 distinct CDR3 sequences, 71% seen once. What was sequenced was lung tumor tissue. Receptor source: a man aged 55 to 70 with non-small cell lung cancer. The CDR3 runs from the conserved cysteine through the conserved F or W. Each record gives: clone size, CDR3 length, J gene, V gene, D gene, CDR3 protein, CDR3 DNA. D genes are given only for firm matches. Rows give clone size only sometimes, using once, few, many, or a class for an expanded clone.

-	17	TRBJ2-5	TRBV5-6	-	CASSLEGVRRAQETQYF	TGTGCCAGCAGCTTGGAAGGGGTACGACGAGCTCAAGAGACCCAGTACTTC
-	18	TRBJ1-3	TRBV4-1	-	CASSQDVGRARVSYTVYF	TGCGCCAGCAGCCAAGATGTGGGAAGGGCGAGGGTTTCATACACCGTATATTTT
-	15	TRBJ2-1	TRBV28	TRBD2	CASSSTSGRDNEQFF	TGTGCCAGCAGTTCGACTAGCGGGAGAGACAATGAGCAGTTCTTC
many	16	TRBJ2-3	TRBV20-1	TRBD2	CSARGRLAGSTDTQYF	TGCAGTGCTAGAGGTCGACTAGCGGGTAGCACAGATACGCAGTATTTT
-	15	TRBJ2-1	TRBV20-1	-	CSARRLARGDNEQFF	TGCAGTGCCCGAAGGTTAGCGAGGGGGGACAATGAGCAGTTCTTC
-	15	TRBJ2-1	TRBV12-3/TRBV12-4	-	CASSLGTLSYNEQFF	TGTGCCAGCAGTTTGGGGACTCTTTCCTACAATGAGCAGTTCTTC
-	16	TRBJ2-6	TRBV6-5	TRBD1	CATSGQAPSGVNVLTF	TGTGCTACCTCTGGACAGGCACCCTCTGGGGTCAACGTCCTGACTTTC
-	14	TRBJ2-5	TRBV6-5	-	CTSSDAGTAGAQYF	TGTACCAGTAGTGATGCCGGGACCGCGGGGGCCCAGTATTTC
many	13	TRBJ2-1	TRBV6-2/TRBV6-3	-	CASSVGVTDEQFF	TGTGCCAGCAGTGTCGGGGTAACCGATGAGCAGTTCTTC
-	15	TRBJ2-1	TRBV4-2	-	CASSQDRRARDEQFF	TGTGCCAGCAGCCAAGATCGACGGGCTAGGGATGAGCAGTTCTTC
-	15	TRBJ2-2	TRBV6-2/TRBV6-3	TRBD2	CDSRSSGRGIGELFF	TGTGACAGCAGGTCAAGCGGGAGGGGCATCGGGGAGCTGTTTTTT